The text below deals with one TCR beta chain. Data came from immunoSEQ multiplex PCR; TCRdb stores just in-frame clones and leaves some out. Among about 120,000 clones listed, 65% to 90% were seen once. CDR3 length: 13 amino acids. Germline V gives CDR1 LNHDA, CDR2 SQIVND (reference sequence). Trimming at V came to 11 bases and at J to 3 bases, leaving 8 bases not matched to a gene. The entry originates in a study of blood T cell repertoires in COVID-19. This receptor was identified in a human donor in a cohort sampled during active COVID-19. The chain links TRBV19 to TRBJ2-3; 7 nucleotides align to TRBD1. Sequencing was performed on peripheral blood. The CDR3 nucleotides read TGTGCCTGCAGGACAGGTCAGACAGATACGCAGTATTTT. It encodes CACRTGQTDTQYF.